A selection of T cell receptor beta chains follows, all from one sample in a study of T cell repertoires in cytomegalovirus infection. Via MiXCR, TCRdb re-called the reads, giving one row per CDR3 protein. This table has approximately 500,000 distinct CDR3 sequences, about 11% appearing once. The sample taken for sequencing was PBMCs. The source of these receptors is a human donor in good health (CMV status not recorded). Some clones in this sample may be carry-over from other donors' samples. The CDR3 runs from the conserved cysteine through the conserved F or W. Fields, in order: J gene, clone size, V gene, D gene, CDR3 protein, CDR3 DNA. The D gene is left open where the match is weak. Rows may omit the clone size; those that give it use once, few, many or a size class.

TRBJ1-5,many,TRBV28,TRBD1,CASTNGGQGGNQPQHF,TGTGCCAGCACTAACGGGGGACAGGGCGGCAATCAGCCCCAGCATTTT
TRBJ2-5,many,TRBV9,.,CASSVVGELRETQYF,TGTGCCAGCAGCGTAGTTGGGGAACTCCGAGAGACCCAGTACTTC
TRBJ2-5,.,TRBV5-1,TRBD2,CASSSPWGGETQYF,TGCGCCAGCAGCTCCCCGTGGGGAGGGGAGACCCAGTACTTC
TRBJ2-7,many,TRBV28,.,CASSSGSLFSSYEQYF,TGTGCCAGCAGTTCTGGCAGCCTCTTTAGCTCCTACGAGCAGTACTTC
TRBJ1-1,many,TRBV15,.,CATSRDSGRNTEAFF,TGTGCCACCAGCAGAGATTCGGGCAGGAACACTGAAGCTTTCTTT
TRBJ2-2,many,TRBV5-6,TRBD2,CASSLVARGGPNTGELFF,TGTGCCAGCAGCTTGGTTGCCCGGGGGGGACCGAACACCGGGGAGCTGTTTTTT
TRBJ2-1,many,TRBV27,.,CASSLFMTPSERSPSYNEQFF,TGTGCCAGCAGTCTTTTTATGACCCCCTCGGAGCGGAGTCCCTCCTACAATGAGCAGTTCTTC
TRBJ1-1,.,TRBV29-1,.,CSVEEGSTEAFF,TGCAGCGTTGAGGAGGGGAGTACTGAAGCTTTCTTT
TRBJ1-1,few,TRBV5-1,.,CASSSSTGSPKAFF,TGCGCCAGCAGCTCCTCCACAGGGTCCCCGAAAGCTTTCTTT
TRBJ1-1,few,TRBV2,.,CASLRTPRGNTEAFF,TGTGCCAGCTTGAGGACGCCGAGGGGGAACACTGAAGCTTTCTTT
TRBJ2-1,few,TRBV5-1,TRBD2,CASSPGTSGTYNEQFF,TGCGCCAGCAGCCCCGGGACTAGCGGGACCTACAATGAGCAGTTCTTC
TRBJ1-2,many,TRBV7-8,.,CASSSTGQGYTF,TGTGCCAGCAGCTCTACAGGGCAGGGCTACACCTTC
TRBJ2-7,many,TRBV4-1,.,CASSQDLGDWGYEQYF,TGCGCCAGCAGCCAAGATTTAGGGGACTGGGGTTACGAGCAGTACTTC
TRBJ2-5,many,TRBV5-5,TRBD2,CASSSTSGGLRQETQYF,TGTGCCAGCAGTTCGACTAGCGGGGGGTTGCGGCAAGAGACCCAGTACTTC
TRBJ2-7,many,TRBV10-3,TRBD1,CANPGQGTSSNLYEQYF,TGTGCCAACCCGGGACAGGGCACCAGTTCGAACCTCTACGAGCAGTACTTC
TRBJ2-3,few,TRBV18,TRBD1,CASSLSWTGAATDTQYF,TGTGCCAGCTCACTTTCCTGGACAGGGGCGGCCACAGATACGCAGTATTTT
TRBJ2-5,many,TRBV6-2/TRBV6-3,.,CASGLGRAQYF,TGTGCCAGCGGCCTCGGCAGAGCCCAGTACTTC
TRBJ2-1,many,TRBV11-2,TRBD2,CASSSPGLTSGSNEQFF,TGTGCCAGCAGCTCCCCTGGATTGACTAGCGGGAGCAATGAGCAGTTCTTC
TRBJ2-5,few,TRBV4-2,TRBD1,CASSLHQGQGRETQYF,TGTGCCAGCAGCCTACACCAGGGACAGGGTAGAGAGACCCAGTACTTC
TRBJ1-5,many,TRBV3-1,.,CASSQSSNQPQHF,TGTGCCAGCAGCCAGTCCAGCAATCAGCCCCAGCATTTT
TRBJ2-1,many,TRBV11-2,.,CASSQNGGSRLYNEQFF,TGTGCCAGCAGCCAAAACGGGGGTAGTCGTCTCTACAATGAGCAGTTCTTC
TRBJ1-2,many,TRBV9,.,CASSAPGPYGYTF,TGTGCCAGCAGCGCACCGGGACCCTATGGCTACACCTTC
TRBJ1-1,many,TRBV6-6,.,CASSYQGLNTEAFF,TGTGCCAGCAGTTATCAGGGGTTGAACACTGAAGCTTTCTTT
TRBJ1-1,many,TRBV4-1,.,CASSQERRLYTEAFF,TGCGCCAGCAGCCAAGAACGGCGGCTGTACACTGAAGCTTTCTTT
TRBJ2-7,many,TRBV7-8,TRBD1,CASSSIIGQDEQYF,TGTGCCAGCAGCTCCATAATAGGACAGGACGAGCAGTACTTC
TRBJ2-1,few,TRBV2,.,CASTQRRDEQFF,TGTGCCAGCACCCAGCGGCGGGATGAGCAGTTCTTC
TRBJ2-7,many,TRBV6-1,TRBD2,CASTQGGRAGEQYF,TGTGCCAGCACCCAGGGCGGGAGGGCCGGCGAGCAGTACTTC
TRBJ2-1,many,TRBV9,TRBD2,CASSPGTSIEQFF,TGTGCCAGCAGCCCCGGGACTAGTATTGAGCAGTTCTTC
TRBJ1-1,many,TRBV7-3,.,CASSLERGTEAFF,TGTGCCAGCAGCTTAGAGCGAGGAACTGAAGCTTTCTTT
TRBJ2-3,many,TRBV18,.,CASSPGTPGTQYF,TGTGCCAGCTCACCTGGGACCCCTGGTACGCAGTATTTT
TRBJ2-7,few,TRBV3-1,.,CASSSLTGDEQYF,TGTGCCAGCAGCTCCCTAACGGGGGACGAGCAGTACTTC
TRBJ2-3,many,TRBV6-1,TRBD2,CASGRTSGRGGTDTQYF,TGTGCCAGCGGTAGGACTAGCGGGAGAGGAGGAACAGATACGCAGTATTTT
TRBJ2-7,.,TRBV9,.,CASSVDGGAALEQYF,TGTGCCAGCAGCGTAGACGGAGGGGCAGCCCTCGAGCAGTACTTC
TRBJ1-1,many,TRBV6-5,.,CASTQGGSTEAFF,TGTGCCAGCACACAAGGGGGTTCCACTGAAGCTTTCTTT
TRBJ1-2,.,TRBV29-1,.,CSVRAGGGGGYTF,TGCAGCGTGAGGGCCGGAGGAGGCGGTGGCTACACCTTC
TRBJ2-7,few,TRBV9,.,CASSVGWDGSYEQYF,TGTGCCAGCAGCGTAGGTTGGGACGGGTCCTACGAGCAGTACTTC
TRBJ2-4,many,TRBV28,.,CASSLSPRIQYF,TGTGCCAGCAGTTTATCCCCCCGCATTCAGTACTTC
TRBJ1-4,many,TRBV9,.,CASSASGEELFF,TGTGCCAGCAGCGCGTCGGGTGAGGAACTGTTTTTT
TRBJ2-7,many,TRBV5-1,TRBD1,CASSSRTGGYEQYF,TGCGCCAGCAGCTCCCGGACAGGGGGCTACGAGCAGTACTTC
TRBJ2-3,many,TRBV7-2,TRBD2,CASSQPSGRAYSTDTQYF,TGTGCCAGCAGCCAACCTAGCGGGAGGGCCTATAGCACAGATACGCAGTATTTT
TRBJ2-7,many,TRBV28,TRBD2,CASSSPATSGDYEQYF,TGTGCCAGCAGTTCTCCCGCGACTAGCGGGGACTACGAGCAGTACTTC
TRBJ2-5,many,TRBV6-2/TRBV6-3,TRBD1,CASSYSRTGFSTETQYF,TGTGCCAGCAGTTACTCGAGGACAGGGTTTTCAACAGAGACCCAGTACTTC
TRBJ1-2,.,TRBV5-8,.,CASSLGSPRGSYGYTF,TGTGCCAGCAGCTTGGGTAGTCCTCGAGGGAGCTATGGCTACACCTTC
TRBJ2-7,few,TRBV29-1,TRBD1,CSVVQGDYEQYF,TGCAGCGTTGTACAGGGGGACTACGAGCAGTACTTC
TRBJ1-1,many,TRBV29-1,.,CSVGRAPPMNTEAFF,TGCAGCGTCGGGCGGGCCCCCCCGATGAACACTGAAGCTTTCTTT